The 9 T cell receptor beta chains below were found in one sample sequenced in a study of PD-L1 blockade in urothelial cancer. Time point here: peripheral blood 6 weeks after treatment start. Repertoires were generated with immunoSEQ multiplex PCR, while TCRdb's copy carries only in-frame clones and drops some. The table records approximately 91,000 clones, roughly 80% of them present only once. The source was PBMCs, collected around atezolizumab (anti-PD-L1) treatment. The receptor set was obtained from an older man with urothelial cancer.

This rearrangement joins TRBV6-5 to TRBJ2-2; 7 bases fit TRBD1. CDR3 size: 13 residues. Germline V gives CDR1 MNHEY, CDR2 SVGAGI. V trimming: 6 bases; J trimming: 10 bases; junction bases outside the gene matches: 8. CDR3 residues: CASRLQGSVELFF. CDR3 nucleotide sequence: TGTGCCAGCAGGTTACAGGGGTCGGTGGAGCTGTTTTTT.

The genes are TRBV27 and TRBJ2-7, with 12 bases lining up with TRBD2. CDR1 is MNHEY and CDR2 is SMNVEV in the germline V gene (reference sequence). Trimming took 2 bases from V and 4 from J; bases not matched to a gene: 6. The CDR3 consists of 16 residues. The CDR3 loop is CASSLPPTSGSYEQYF. The CDR3 DNA is TGTGCCAGCAGTTTACCCCCGACTAGCGGGAGTTACGAGCAGTACTTC.

This clone has only one observation. The rearrangement joins TRBV6-5 to TRBJ2-7; no reliable D call. CDR3 length: 12 amino acids. The V and J ends lost 0 bases and 7 bases respectively, with 7 bases between them. Per germline, CDR1 MNHEY and CDR2 SVGAGI. The DNA of the CDR3 is TGTGCCAGCAGTTACTCCGAAGCGGAGCAGTACTTC. Its translation is CASSYSEAEQYF.

The chain is built from TRBV7-2 and TRBJ2-7; 8 bases match TRBD2. Germline CDR1 reads SGHTA; CDR2 reads FQGNSA. Unmatched junction bases numbered 9, after V lost 4 bases and J lost 4 bases. The CDR3 sequence is 15 residues long. CDR3 loop: CASSSGAGGLYEQYF. The CDR3 DNA reads TGTGCCAGCAGCTCCGGGGCGGGAGGTCTGTACGAGCAGTACTTC.

This clone was found once. The chain links TRBV7-8 to TRBJ2-5, with no clear D. CDR1 is SGHVS, CDR2 FQNEAQ, per germline. Trimming cost V 5 bases and J 3 bases, with 16 bases left between them. The CDR3 covers 15 residues. The CDR3 nucleotides are TGTGCCAGCAGCGCGTCGCAGCTAACTAAAGAGACCCAGTACTTC. This encodes CASSASQLTKETQYF.

The chain has TRBV2 and TRBJ2-7, with TRBD2 identical over 14 bases. V lost 6 bases to trimming and J lost 9 bases; unmatched junction nucleotides: 4. Germline assignment: CDR1 SNHLY and CDR2 FYNNEI. This CDR3 has 13 amino acids. The CDR3, as DNA: TGTGCCAGCAGCGGGACTAGCGGGAGAGGGCAGTACTTC. Encoded protein: CASSGTSGRGQYF.

The rearrangement links TRBV6-1 to TRBJ1-5; D remains ambiguous. CDR1 is MNHNS and CDR2 is SASEGT in the germline V gene. The CDR3 covers 15 residues. V was cut by 4 bases and J by 2 bases, with 12 bases left in between. The CDR3 loop is CASSGPSGGNQPQHF. The CDR3 coding sequence is TGTGCCAGCAGTGGACCATCGGGAGGCAATCAGCCCCAGCATTTT.

The chain combines TRBV19 with TRBJ2-1; 9 nucleotides line up with TRBD2. CDR3 length: 12 residues. After removal of 2 bases from V and 10 bases from J, the junction contained 0 bases not matched to a gene. In germline, CDR1 is LNHDA, CDR2 SQIVND (reference sequence). The CDR3, as DNA: TGTGCCAGTAGTATACTAGCGGGAGAGCAGTTCTTC. Its translation: CASSILAGEQFF. The full variable domain, rest sourced from reference TRBV19 and TRBJ2-1, is DGGITQSPKYLFRKEGQNVTLSCEQNLNHDAMYWYRQDPGQGLRLIYYSQIVNDFQKGDIAEGYSVSREKKESFPLTVTSAQKNPTAFYLCASSILAGEQFFGPGTRLTVL.

This rearrangement joins TRBV29-1 to TRBJ1-2; 7 bases match TRBD1. Germline lookup yields CDR1 SQVTM and CDR2 ANQGSEA. CDR3 length equals 11 residues. Losses at the gene ends were 5 bases for V and 7 bases for J; bases not matched to a gene: 4. CDR3 region: CSVTGDFGYTF. CDR3 bases: TGCAGCGTTACAGGGGACTTTGGCTACACCTTC.